This TCR beta chain is from a study of response to subunit inactivated influenza vaccine. As concerns this clonotype: Its antigen is still unknown.

Whole-study findings and limits: It was suggested by the authors that few new T cells are recruited by each seasonal influenza vaccination.

The CDR3 is made up of 13 amino acids. Germline assignment: CDR1 SNHLY and CDR2 FYNNEI. V lost 6 bases and J 5 bases, leaving 14 bases between the germline ends. In TCRdb, the RT-PCR reads were re-called with MiXCR into one record per CDR3 protein. The data contain 500,000 to 650,000 distinct CDR3 sequences, 6% to 9% of them singletons. The genes are TRBV2 and TRBJ2-7; D gene unclear. This sequence was found in a man aged 45 to 75 who received an inactivated influenza vaccine. The sample here was PBMCs from blood, taken less than 25 months after vaccination. CDR3 sequence: CASRAEGMDEQYF. CDR3 nucleotides: TGTGCCAGCAGGGCGGAAGGGATGGACGAGCAGTACTTC.